These 31 T cell receptor beta chains originate from one sample sequenced in a study of blood T cell repertoires in COVID-19. Method: immunoSEQ multiplex PCR; TCRdb's copy keeps in-frame clones and lacks some. The sample holds more than 100,000 clones, about 86% seen once. The sample was peripheral blood. These receptors were obtained from a woman in her sixties or seventies with active or convalescent COVID-19.

The chain is built from TRBV5-6 and TRBJ2-7; TRBD1 matches at 9 bases. The length of the CDR3 is 17 residues. Germline assignment: CDR1 SGHDT and CDR2 YYEEEE. With 4 bases clipped from V and 3 bases from J, the junction kept 14 bases outside the gene matches. This CDR3 is CASSATFIMGQGYEQYF. CDR3 in DNA: TGTGCCAGCAGCGCTACTTTTATTATGGGACAGGGCTACGAGCAGTACTTC.

V is TRBV5-1 and J is TRBJ2-1; 10 nucleotides match TRBD2. Germline CDR1 and CDR2: SGHRS and YFSETQ. The CDR3 runs 15 residues. V lost 1 base, J lost 6 bases, and 4 bases stayed unmatched. DNA for the CDR3: TGCGCCAGCAGCTTGACGGCTAGCGGGAGCAATGAGCAGTTCTTC. Protein sequence: CASSLTASGSNEQFF.

V and J are TRBV6-5 and TRBJ2-4, with 7 bases aligning to TRBD2. The CDR3 runs 16 residues. J gave up 0 bases and V 2 bases, and 4 bases lay outside the gene matches. Germline V lookup: CDR1 MNHEY, CDR2 SVGAGI. The CDR3 sequence: CASSYSGNGAKNIQYF. The CDR3 nucleotides read TGTGCCAGCAGTTACAGCGGGAACGGAGCCAAAAACATTCAGTACTTC.

In this sample, this clone turned up a few times. The gene calls are TRBV29-1 and TRBJ1-5; TRBD1 matches 8 bases. V lost 5 bases, J lost 3 bases, and 6 bases stayed unmatched. This CDR3 contains 14 residues. Per the germline V gene, CDR1 is SQVTM and CDR2 is ANQGSEA. The CDR3 nucleotides are TGCAGCGTTCGTGGACAGGGCAACAATCAGCCCCAGCATTTT. It codes for CSVRGQGNNQPQHF.

This chain connects TRBV19 to TRBJ2-2; D is possibly TRBD2 (5 bases). Between the trimmed V and J ends, which lost 3 bases and 3 bases, there was a span of 8 bases. The CDR3 sequence is 14 residues long. Looked up from germline, CDR1 is LNHDA and CDR2 is SQIVND (reference sequence). The DNA of the CDR3 is TGTGCCAGTAGTATCAGACTATACACCGGGGAGCTGTTTTTT. Translated: CASSIRLYTGELFF.

The chain links TRBV12-3 or TRBV12-4 to TRBJ2-5; 7 bases line up with TRBD1. The CDR3 runs 12 residues. The trim removed 6 bases at V and 5 bases at J, leaving 3 bases unmatched. CDR3 sequence reads: CASSPDRETQYF. The CDR3 DNA follows: TGTGCCAGCAGCCCGGACAGGGAGACCCAGTACTTC.

V and J are TRBV11-2 and TRBJ2-5; 10 bases align to TRBD2. The CDR3 consists of 18 residues. Germline CDR1 is SGHAT and CDR2 is FQNNGV. The junction had 9 bases not matched to a gene; V was cut back by 1 base and J by 1 base. CDR3 protein: CASSLAPLAGYLQETQYF. The CDR3 DNA sequence: TGTGCCAGCAGCTTAGCGCCACTAGCGGGATATCTCCAAGAGACCCAGTACTTC.

The genes are TRBV7-6 and TRBJ2-1; TRBD2 matches at 9 bases. Germline CDR1 reads SGHVS; CDR2 reads FNYEAQ. This CDR3 contains 18 residues. V lost 5 bases to trimming and J lost 0 bases; unmatched junction nucleotides: 11. In nucleotides, the CDR3 is TGTGCCAGCAGCCACCGGGGCGGGGGGGGCAGCTCCTACAATGAGCAGTTCTTC. It yields the protein CASSHRGGGGSSYNEQFF.

The chain is built from TRBV7-2 and TRBJ2-3; TRBD1 might be the D (6 bases). The CDR3 extends over 15 amino acids. V gave up 0 bases and J gave up 8 bases, with 15 bases separating them. Per the germline V gene, CDR1 is SGHTA and CDR2 is FQGNSA. The CDR3 DNA reads TGTGCCAGCAGCTTAGCCTTGGGGGCTGTTAGTACGCAGTATTTT. As protein: CASSLALGAVSTQYF.

The chain has TRBV4-1 and TRBJ2-7; 11 bases align to TRBD2. Germline lookup yields CDR1 MGHRA and CDR2 YSYEKL. The length of the CDR3 is 15 residues. J lost 4 bases, V lost 2 bases, and 4 bases had no gene match. The CDR3 DNA is TGCGCCAGCAGCCAAACGGCTAGCGGGGGGTACGAGCAGTACGTC. Its translation: CASSQTASGGYEQYV.

This clone turned up a few times. This sequence joins TRBV19 and TRBJ1-4; the D is unclear. The germline gives CDR1 LNHDA, CDR2 SQIVND (reference sequence). V was shortened by 3 bases and J by 6 bases, with 14 bases between the two germline ends. The CDR3 is 15 residues long. This CDR3 is CASSIRHLADEKLFF. The CDR3 DNA sequence: TGTGCCAGTAGTATCAGACACCTCGCTGATGAAAAACTGTTTTTT. The full variable domain, rest sourced from reference TRBV19 and TRBJ1-4, is DGGITQSPKYLFRKEGQNVTLSCEQNLNHDAMYWYRQDPGQGLRLIYYSQIVNDFQKGDIAEGYSVSREKKESFPLTVTSAQKNPTAFYLCASSIRHLADEKLFFGSGTQLSVL.

The V and J genes are TRBV6-5 and TRBJ2-1; D ambiguous. V was clipped by 2 bases and J by 5 bases, with 7 bases between them. Germline-derived CDR1 and CDR2 are MNHEY and SVGAGI. There are 13 residues in the CDR3. As DNA, the CDR3 is TGTGCCAGCAGTTACACTCTTGACAATGAGCAGTTCTTC. Its translation is CASSYTLDNEQFF.

The chain couples TRBV5-1 to TRBJ2-7, with D possibly matching TRBD1 (6 bases). The CDR3 contains 17 residues. V dropped 2 bases and J dropped 3 bases, with 21 bases sitting between them. Germline CDR1 is SGHRS and CDR2 is YFSETQ. The CDR3 DNA reads TGCGCCAGCAGCTTTCGGCGGCCCGACCTCAGGGGCTACGAGCAGTACTTC. Translation: CASSFRRPDLRGYEQYF. The variable domain in full, completed from reference TRBV5-1 and TRBJ2-7, reads KAGVTQTPRYLIKTRGQQVTLSCSPISGHRSVSWYQQTPGQGLQFLFEYFSETQRNKGNFPGRFSGRQFSNSRSEMNVSTLELGDSALYLCASSFRRPDLRGYEQYFGPGTRLTVT.

The V call is TRBV5-8, the J call TRBJ1-2; D remains unclear. The CDR3 loop spans 13 amino acids. The ends were cut back, 4 bases at V and 1 base at J, with 8 bases in the middle. Germline-derived CDR1 and CDR2 are SGHTS and YDEGEE. In DNA form, the CDR3 reads TGTGCCAGCAGCGCGGGAAATAACTATGGCTACACCTTC. Residues: CASSAGNNYGYTF.

The sample holds a few counts of this clone. The V and J genes are TRBV10-1 and TRBJ2-5; weak D call: TRBD1 (8 bases). Trimming removed 5 bases at V and 3 bases at J, with 13 bases between. The CDR3 extends over 14 amino acids. The germline CDR1 and CDR2 sequences are WNHNN and SYGVQD (reference sequence). The chain's CDR3 is CASSWTGREETQYF. Here the CDR3 DNA reads TGCGCCAGCAGTTGGACAGGGAGGGAAGAGACCCAGTACTTC.

V usage is TRBV3-1 (or the pseudogene TRBV3-2) and J usage is TRBJ2-2, with TRBD2 matching 13 bases. J lost 4 bases, V lost 4 bases, and 3 bases had no gene match. The CDR3 is made up of 16 amino acids. Germline CDR1 is LGHDT and CDR2 is YNNKEL (reference sequence). CDR3 region: CASSRGLAGATGELFF. The CDR3 nucleotides are TGTGCCAGCAGCCGCGGACTAGCGGGAGCCACCGGGGAGCTGTTTTTT.

The chain joins TRBV5-1 to TRBJ1-4; 9 positions agree with TRBD1. The germline V gene encodes CDR1 SGHRS and CDR2 YFSETQ. V shed 4 bases and J 7 bases; nucleotides not matched to a gene: 8. This CDR3 is 15 amino acids long. Here the CDR3 DNA reads TGCGCCAGCAGCAGCGGGACAGGGAGGGTTGAAAAACTGTTTTTT. It specifies CASSSGTGRVEKLFF.

V and J are TRBV15 and TRBJ1-1, with TRBD1 matching 7 bases. The CDR3 totals 14 residues. V lost 4 bases to trimming and J lost 2 bases; unmatched junction nucleotides: 4. From germline, CDR1 is LNHNV and CDR2 YYDKDF (reference sequence). CDR3 nucleotides: TGTGCCACCAGCACTGGGACAGTAAACACTGAAGCTTTCTTT. Translated: CATSTGTVNTEAFF.

The CDR3 spells CATSDHYGYTF. The CDR3 bases are TGTGCCACCAGTGACCATTATGGCTACACCTTC. The chain carries TRBV24-1 and TRBJ1-2, with no clear D. V was trimmed by 4 bases and J by 5 bases, leaving 4 bases between them. This CDR3 comprises 11 residues. Germline V lookup: CDR1 KGHDR, CDR2 SFDVKD.

The rearrangement joins TRBV6-5 to TRBJ1-5; D not resolved. Germline CDR1 is MNHEY and CDR2 is SVGAGI. Deletions cut 8 bases from V and 7 bases from J, with 15 bases between. CDR3 length: 13 amino acids. DNA for the CDR3: TGTGCCAGCCAGGTCCTCGGTGGGCAGCCCCAGCATTTT. Amino acid sequence: CASQVLGGQPQHF.

The chain couples TRBV11-2 to TRBJ2-1; 10 bases align to TRBD2. There are 15 residues in the CDR3. The J segment lost 10 bases and the V segment lost 3 bases, leaving 9 bases of the junction unmatched. Germline loops: CDR1 SGHAT, CDR2 FQNNGV. This CDR3 reads CASSFTASGRTEQFF. The CDR3 DNA reads TGTGCCAGCAGCTTTACGGCTAGCGGGAGAACAGAGCAGTTCTTC.

The chain uses TRBV7-2 and TRBJ1-5; TRBD1 matches 7 bases. Germline values: CDR1 SGHTA, CDR2 FQGNSA. The CDR3 is 15 amino acids. V lost 7 bases and J lost 2; bases outside the gene matches: 8. The CDR3 nucleotides read TGTGCCAGCACCATCGACAGGGACGGCAATCAGCCCCAGCATTTT. It yields the protein CASTIDRDGNQPQHF.

This clone was observed a single time. The chain joins TRBV18 to TRBJ1-1; possibly TRBD1 for D (6 bases). The CDR3 covers 14 residues. Germline V CDR1 and CDR2: KGHSH, LQKENI. Trimming took off 3 bases at V and 6 bases at J, with 14 bases between the two ends. CDR3 amino acids: CASSPGQPVAEAFF. Written as DNA, the CDR3 is TGTGCCAGCTCACCGGGACAACCAGTCGCTGAAGCTTTCTTT.

The CDR3 loop reads CATRERSGRFYEQYF. CDR3 DNA: TGTGCCACCAGGGAGAGAAGCGGGAGGTTTTACGAGCAGTACTTC. This chain uses TRBV15 with TRBJ2-7; 9 bases line up with TRBD2. Germline V gene data show CDR1 as LNHNV and CDR2 as YYDKDF (reference sequence). Trimming at V came to 6 bases and at J to 4 bases, leaving 10 bases not matched to a gene. The CDR3 sequence is 15 residues long.

V gene TRBV28 combines with J gene TRBJ2-7; 9 nucleotides align to TRBD2. V gave up 7 bases and J gave up 2 bases; unmatched junction bases: 18. CDR1 and CDR2 from the germline V gene are MDHEN and SYDVKM. The CDR3 loop spans 18 amino acids. The DNA for the CDR3 is TGTGCCAGCACCGTTTTCCCCTCTGGGACTAGCCGCCCCTACGAGCAGTACTTC. Translated, it gives CASTVFPSGTSRPYEQYF.

The CDR3 region has the DNA TGTGCCAGCTCACCACCGGTCGGGGATACGCAGTATTTT. Its protein product is CASSPPVGDTQYF. The chain joins TRBV18 to TRBJ2-3; D unresolved. The germline gives CDR1 KGHSH, CDR2 LQKENI. V shed 0 bases and J shed 6 bases, with 7 bases lying between them. The CDR3 is 13 residues long.

V gene TRBV11-2 combines with J gene TRBJ2-3; D is perhaps TRBD2 (5 bases). The CDR3 totals 18 residues. Germline V gene lookup returns CDR1 SGHAT and CDR2 FQNNGV. V was trimmed by 1 base and J by 4 bases, leaving 21 bases between them. This CDR3 reads CASSLVGSAGLRSDTQYF. CDR3 nucleotide sequence: TGTGCCAGCAGCTTAGTGGGGTCGGCGGGCCTTCGATCAGATACGCAGTATTTT.

This chain links TRBV5-3 with TRBJ2-5; D might be TRBD2 (6 bases). TRBV5-3 is assigned to the ORF class and has an uncertain function. The CDR3 has 14 amino acids. V lost 2 bases, J lost 1 base, and 9 bases lay in between. CDR3 in amino acids: CARSFSGFQETQYF. The CDR3 nucleotides are TGTGCCAGAAGCTTTAGCGGCTTCCAAGAGACCCAGTACTTC.

V usage is TRBV7-2 and J usage is TRBJ1-1, with 9 bases matching TRBD1. The V segment lost 5 bases and the J segment 4 bases; nucleotides outside the gene matches: 8. In germline, CDR1 is SGHTA, CDR2 FQGNSA. CDR3 length: 15 residues. As DNA, the CDR3 is TGTGCCAGCAGCGCTAACAGGGGGCAGGGCACTGAAGCTTTCTTT. It codes for CASSANRGQGTEAFF.

The CDR3 loop reads CASSGTGGEQYV. CDR3 sequence (DNA): TGTGCCAGCAGTGGGACAGGGGGGGAGCAGTACGTC. The chain recombines TRBV2 with TRBJ2-7; TRBD1 aligns across 10 bases. Germline CDR1 is SNHLY and CDR2 is FYNNEI. The ends lost 4 bases at V and 7 bases at J; junction bases unmatched: 1. There are 12 residues in the CDR3.

The chain employs TRBV5-6 and TRBJ1-1; 10 positions match TRBD1. Germline values: CDR1 SGHDT, CDR2 YYEEEE. This CDR3 is built from 17 residues. The V gene end was trimmed by 4 bases and the J gene end by 0 bases; junction bases not matched to a gene: 9. In nucleotides, the CDR3 is TGTGCCAGCAGCGACCGGACAGGGGGGCTTTTGAACACTGAAGCTTTCTTT. The encoded protein is CASSDRTGGLLNTEAFF.